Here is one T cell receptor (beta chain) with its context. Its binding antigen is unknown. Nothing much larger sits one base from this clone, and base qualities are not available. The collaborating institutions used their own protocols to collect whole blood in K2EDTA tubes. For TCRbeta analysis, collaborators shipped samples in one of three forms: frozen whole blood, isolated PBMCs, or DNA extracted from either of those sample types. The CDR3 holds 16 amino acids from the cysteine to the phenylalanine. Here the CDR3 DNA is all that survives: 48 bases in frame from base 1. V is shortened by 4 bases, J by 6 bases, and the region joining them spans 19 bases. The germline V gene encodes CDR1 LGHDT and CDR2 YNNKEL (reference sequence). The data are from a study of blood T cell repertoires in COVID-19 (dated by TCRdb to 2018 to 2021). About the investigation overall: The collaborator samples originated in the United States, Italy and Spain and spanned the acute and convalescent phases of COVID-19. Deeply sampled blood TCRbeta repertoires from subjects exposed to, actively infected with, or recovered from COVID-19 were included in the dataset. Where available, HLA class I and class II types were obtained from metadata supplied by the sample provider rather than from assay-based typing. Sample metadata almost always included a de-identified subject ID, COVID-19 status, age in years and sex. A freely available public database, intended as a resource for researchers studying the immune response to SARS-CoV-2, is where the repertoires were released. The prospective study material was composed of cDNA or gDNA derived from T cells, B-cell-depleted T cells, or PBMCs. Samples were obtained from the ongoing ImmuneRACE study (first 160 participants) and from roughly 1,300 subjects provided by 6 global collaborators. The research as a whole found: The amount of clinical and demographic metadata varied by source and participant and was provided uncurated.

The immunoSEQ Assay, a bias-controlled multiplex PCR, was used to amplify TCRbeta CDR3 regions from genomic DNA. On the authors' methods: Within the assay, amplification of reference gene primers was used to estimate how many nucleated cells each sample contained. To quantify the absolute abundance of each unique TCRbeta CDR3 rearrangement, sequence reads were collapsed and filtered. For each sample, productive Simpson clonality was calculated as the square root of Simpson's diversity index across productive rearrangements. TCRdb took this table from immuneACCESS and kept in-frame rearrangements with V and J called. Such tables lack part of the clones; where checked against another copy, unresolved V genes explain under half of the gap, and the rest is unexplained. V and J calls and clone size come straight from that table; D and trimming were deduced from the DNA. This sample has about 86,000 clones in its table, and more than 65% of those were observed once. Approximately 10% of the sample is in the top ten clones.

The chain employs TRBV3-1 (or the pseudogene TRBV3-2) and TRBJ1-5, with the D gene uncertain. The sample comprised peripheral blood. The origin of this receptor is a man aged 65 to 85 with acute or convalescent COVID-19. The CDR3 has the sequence CASSLKGPKGGQPQHF. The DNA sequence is TGTGCCAGCAGCCTCAAAGGGCCGAAAGGAGGTCAGCCCCAGCATTTT.